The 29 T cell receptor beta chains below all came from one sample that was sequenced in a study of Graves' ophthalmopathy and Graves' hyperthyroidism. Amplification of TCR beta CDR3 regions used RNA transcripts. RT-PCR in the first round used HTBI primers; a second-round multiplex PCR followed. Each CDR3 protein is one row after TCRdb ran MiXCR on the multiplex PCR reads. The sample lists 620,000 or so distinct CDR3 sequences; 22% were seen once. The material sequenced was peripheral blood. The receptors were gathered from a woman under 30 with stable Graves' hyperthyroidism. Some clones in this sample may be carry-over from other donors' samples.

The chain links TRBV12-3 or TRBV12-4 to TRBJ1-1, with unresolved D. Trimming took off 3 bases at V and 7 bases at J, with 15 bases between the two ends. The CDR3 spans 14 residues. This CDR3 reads CASSLGRGGVEAFF. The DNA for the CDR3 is TGTGCCAGCAGTTTGGGGAGAGGTGGGGTTGAAGCTTTCTTT.

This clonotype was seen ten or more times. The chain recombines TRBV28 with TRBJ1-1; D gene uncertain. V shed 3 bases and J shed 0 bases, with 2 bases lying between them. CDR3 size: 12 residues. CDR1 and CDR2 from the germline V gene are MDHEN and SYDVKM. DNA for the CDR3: TGTGCCAGCAGTTTCTTGAACACTGAAGCTTTCTTT. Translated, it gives CASSFLNTEAFF.

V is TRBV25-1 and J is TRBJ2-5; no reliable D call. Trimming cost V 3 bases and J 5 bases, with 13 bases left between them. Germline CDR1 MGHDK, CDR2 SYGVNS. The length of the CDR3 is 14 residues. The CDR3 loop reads CASSDRLVGETQYF. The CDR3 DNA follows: TGTGCCAGCAGTGATAGGCTAGTTGGTGAGACCCAGTACTTC.

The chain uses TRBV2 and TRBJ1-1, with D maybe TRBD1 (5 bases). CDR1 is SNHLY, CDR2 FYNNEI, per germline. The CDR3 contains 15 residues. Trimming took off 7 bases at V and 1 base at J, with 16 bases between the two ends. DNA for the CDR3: TGTGCCAGCAAAGGGGCGGGCACCCCGAACACTGAAGCTTTCTTT. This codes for CASKGAGTPNTEAFF.

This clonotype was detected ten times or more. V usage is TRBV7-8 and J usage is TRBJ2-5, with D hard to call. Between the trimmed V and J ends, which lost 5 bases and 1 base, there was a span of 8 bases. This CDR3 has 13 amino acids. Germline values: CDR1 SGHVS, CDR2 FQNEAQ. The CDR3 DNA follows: TGTGCCAGCAGCCCCTGGATCCAAGAGACCCAGTACTTC. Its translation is CASSPWIQETQYF. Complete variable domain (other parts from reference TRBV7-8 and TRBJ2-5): GAGVSQSPRYKVAKRGQDVALRCDPISGHVSLFWYQQALGQGPEFLTYFQNEAQLDKSGLPSDRFFAERPEGSVSTLKIQRTQQEDSAVYLCASSPWIQETQYFGPGTRLLVL.

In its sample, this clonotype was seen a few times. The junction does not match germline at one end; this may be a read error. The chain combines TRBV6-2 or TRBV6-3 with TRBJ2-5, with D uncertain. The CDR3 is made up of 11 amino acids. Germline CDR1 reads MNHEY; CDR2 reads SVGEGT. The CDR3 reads CASSYHETQYF. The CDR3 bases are TGTGCCAGCAGTTACCATGAGACCCAGTACTTC.

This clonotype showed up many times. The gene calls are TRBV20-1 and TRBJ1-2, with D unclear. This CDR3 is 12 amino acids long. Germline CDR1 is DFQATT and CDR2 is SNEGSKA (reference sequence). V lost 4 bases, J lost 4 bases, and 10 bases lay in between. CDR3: CSAKPEGYGYTF. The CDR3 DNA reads TGCAGTGCTAAGCCGGAGGGCTATGGCTACACCTTC.

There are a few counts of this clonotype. CDR3 DNA sequence: TGTGCCAGCAGTGAAGAGCCAGGGTTCACTGGAGGCTACACCTTC. Protein product: CASSEEPGFTGGYTF. The chain has TRBV6-1 and TRBJ1-2; the D gene is possibly TRBD1 (5 bases). Deletions cut 1 base from V and 8 bases from J, with 17 bases between. This CDR3 spans 15 amino acids. Germline CDR1 is MNHNS and CDR2 is SASEGT.

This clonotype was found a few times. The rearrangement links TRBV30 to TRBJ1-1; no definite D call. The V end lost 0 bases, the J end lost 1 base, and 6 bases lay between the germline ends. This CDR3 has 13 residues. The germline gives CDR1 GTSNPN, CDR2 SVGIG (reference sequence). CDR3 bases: TGTGCCTGGAGTGTAACGCCGAACACTGAAGCTTTCTTT. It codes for CAWSVTPNTEAFF.

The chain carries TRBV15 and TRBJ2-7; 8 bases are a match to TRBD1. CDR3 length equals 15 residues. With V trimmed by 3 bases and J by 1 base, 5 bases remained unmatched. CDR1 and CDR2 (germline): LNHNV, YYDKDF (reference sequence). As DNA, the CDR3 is TGTGCCACCAGCAGCAGGGACAGGTTTTCCTACGAGCAGTACTTC. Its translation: CATSSRDRFSYEQYF. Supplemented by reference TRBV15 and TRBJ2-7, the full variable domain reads DAMVIQNPRYQVTQFGKPVTLSCSQTLNHNVMYWYQQKSSQAPKLLFHYYDKDFNNEADTPDNFQSRRPNTSFCFLDIRSPGLGDTAMYLCATSSRDRFSYEQYFGPGTRLTVT.

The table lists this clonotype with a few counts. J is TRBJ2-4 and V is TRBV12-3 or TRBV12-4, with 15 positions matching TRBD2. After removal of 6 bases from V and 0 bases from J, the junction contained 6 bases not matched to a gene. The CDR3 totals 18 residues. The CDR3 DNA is TGTGCCAGCAGCCGGACTAGCGGGGGGGGTATAGCCAAAAACATTCAGTACTTC. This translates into CASSRTSGGGIAKNIQYF.

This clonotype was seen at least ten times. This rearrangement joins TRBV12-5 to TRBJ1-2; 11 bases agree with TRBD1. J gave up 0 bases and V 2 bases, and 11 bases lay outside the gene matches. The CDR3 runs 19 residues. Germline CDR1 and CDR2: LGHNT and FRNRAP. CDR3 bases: TGTGCTAGTGGTTTGATTGTCCGGGACAGGGGGACGGCTAACTATGGCTACACCTTC. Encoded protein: CASGLIVRDRGTANYGYTF.

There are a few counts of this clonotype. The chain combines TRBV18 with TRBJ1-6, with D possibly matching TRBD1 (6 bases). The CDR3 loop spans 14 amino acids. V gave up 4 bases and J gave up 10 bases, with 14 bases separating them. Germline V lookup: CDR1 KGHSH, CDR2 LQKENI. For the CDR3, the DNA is TGTGCCAGCTCACGCCTGACAGGATTCTCACCCCTCCACTTT. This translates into CASSRLTGFSPLHF.

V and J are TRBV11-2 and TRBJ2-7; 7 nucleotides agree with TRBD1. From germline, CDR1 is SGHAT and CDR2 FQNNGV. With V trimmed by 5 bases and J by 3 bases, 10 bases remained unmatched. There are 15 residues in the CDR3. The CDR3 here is CASSIPLTGSYEQYF. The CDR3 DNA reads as TGTGCCAGCAGCATCCCGTTGACAGGGAGCTACGAGCAGTACTTC.

The CDR3: CASSLDPGTLEGYTF. CDR3 sequence (DNA): TGTGCCAGCAGCTTAGACCCGGGGACATTGGAGGGCTACACCTTC. The J gene is TRBJ1-2, the V gene TRBV11-2; D may be TRBD1 (6 bases). This CDR3 region has 15 residues. V dropped 0 bases and J dropped 8 bases, with 16 bases sitting between them. Germline loops: CDR1 SGHAT, CDR2 FQNNGV.

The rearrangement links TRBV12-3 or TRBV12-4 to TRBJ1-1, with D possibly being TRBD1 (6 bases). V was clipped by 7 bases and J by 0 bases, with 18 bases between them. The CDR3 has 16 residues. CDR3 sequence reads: CASNSRGGVMNTEAFF. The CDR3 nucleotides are TGTGCCAGCAATTCGAGAGGGGGAGTCATGAACACTGAAGCTTTCTTT.

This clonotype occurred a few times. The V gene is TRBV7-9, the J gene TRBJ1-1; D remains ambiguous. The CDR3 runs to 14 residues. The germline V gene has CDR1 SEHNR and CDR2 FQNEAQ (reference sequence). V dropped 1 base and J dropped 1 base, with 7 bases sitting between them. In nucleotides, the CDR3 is TGTGCCAGCAGCTTAGACGGGCCGAACACTGAAGCTTTCTTT. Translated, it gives CASSLDGPNTEAFF.

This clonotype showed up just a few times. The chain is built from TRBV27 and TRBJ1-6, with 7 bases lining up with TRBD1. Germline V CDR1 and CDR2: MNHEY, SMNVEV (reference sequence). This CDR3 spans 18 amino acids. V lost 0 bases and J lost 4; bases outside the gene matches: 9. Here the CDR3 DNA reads TGTGCCAGCAGTTTATCGCCCAGCCGGGACAGATATAATTCACCCCTCCACTTT. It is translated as CASSLSPSRDRYNSPLHF.

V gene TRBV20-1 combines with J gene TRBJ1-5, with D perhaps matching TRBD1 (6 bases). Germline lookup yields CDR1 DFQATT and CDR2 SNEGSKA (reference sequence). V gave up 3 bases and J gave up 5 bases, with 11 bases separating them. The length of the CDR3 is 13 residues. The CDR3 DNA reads TGCAGTGCTAGCCGGGGGCTCTATCAGCCCCAGCATTTT. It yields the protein CSASRGLYQPQHF.

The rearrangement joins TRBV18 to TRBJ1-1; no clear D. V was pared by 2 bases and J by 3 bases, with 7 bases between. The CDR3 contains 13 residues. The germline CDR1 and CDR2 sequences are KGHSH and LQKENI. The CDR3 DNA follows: TGTGCCAGCTCACCAAGTATCGACACTGAAGCTTTCTTT. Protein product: CASSPSIDTEAFF.

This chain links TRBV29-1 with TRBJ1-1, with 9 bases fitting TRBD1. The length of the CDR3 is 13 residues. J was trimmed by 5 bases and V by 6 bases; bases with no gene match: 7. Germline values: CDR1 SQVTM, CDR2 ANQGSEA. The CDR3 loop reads CSVAGTGKTEAFF. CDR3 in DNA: TGCAGCGTGGCAGGGACAGGGAAAACTGAAGCTTTCTTT.

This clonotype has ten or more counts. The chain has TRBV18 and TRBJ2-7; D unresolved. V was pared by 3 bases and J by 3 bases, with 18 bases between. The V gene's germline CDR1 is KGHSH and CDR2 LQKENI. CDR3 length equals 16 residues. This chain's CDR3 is CASSPARGLGNYEQYF. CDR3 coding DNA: TGTGCCAGCTCACCCGCAAGAGGCCTCGGCAACTACGAGCAGTACTTC.

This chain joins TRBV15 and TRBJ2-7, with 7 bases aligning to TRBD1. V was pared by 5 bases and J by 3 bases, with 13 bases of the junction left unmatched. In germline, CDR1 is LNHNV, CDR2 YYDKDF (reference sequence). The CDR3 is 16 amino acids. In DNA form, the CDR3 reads TGTGCCACCAGCCCACTGCAACAGACAGGGTACTACGAGCAGTACTTC. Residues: CATSPLQQTGYYEQYF.

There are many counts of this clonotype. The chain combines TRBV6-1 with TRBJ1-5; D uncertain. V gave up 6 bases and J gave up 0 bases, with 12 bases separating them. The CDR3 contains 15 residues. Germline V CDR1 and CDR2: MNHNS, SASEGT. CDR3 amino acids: CASRPDLYSNQPQHF. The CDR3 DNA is TGTGCCAGCAGGCCTGACCTCTATAGCAATCAGCCCCAGCATTTT.

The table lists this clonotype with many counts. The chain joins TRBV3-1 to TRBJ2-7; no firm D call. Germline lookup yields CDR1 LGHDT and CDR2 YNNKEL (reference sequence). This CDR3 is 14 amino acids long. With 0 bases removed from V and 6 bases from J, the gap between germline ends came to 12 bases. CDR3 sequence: CASSQEVHSGEQYF. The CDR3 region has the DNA TGTGCCAGCAGCCAAGAAGTCCATAGTGGCGAGCAGTACTTC.

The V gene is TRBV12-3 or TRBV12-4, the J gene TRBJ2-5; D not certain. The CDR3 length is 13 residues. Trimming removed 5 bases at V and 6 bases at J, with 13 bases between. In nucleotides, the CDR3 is TGTGCCAGCAGTCCGGACGGTGATCAGACCCAGTACTTC. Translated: CASSPDGDQTQYF.

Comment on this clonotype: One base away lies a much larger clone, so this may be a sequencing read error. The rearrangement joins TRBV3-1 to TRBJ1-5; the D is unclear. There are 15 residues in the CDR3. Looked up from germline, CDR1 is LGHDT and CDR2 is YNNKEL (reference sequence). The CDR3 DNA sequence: TGTGCCAGCGGCCAAGATTTGTATGGAATCCAGCCCCAGCATTTT. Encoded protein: CASGQDLYGIQPQHF.

CDR3 nucleotide sequence: TGTGCCAGCAGTGCAGGGGCCGGAGAGACCCAGTACTTC. It yields the protein CASSAGAGETQYF. The V gene is TRBV6-2 or TRBV6-3, the J gene TRBJ2-5; possibly TRBD1 for D (6 bases). From germline, CDR1 is MNHEY and CDR2 SVGEGT. Trimming left V 5 bases short and J 4 bases short, with 11 bases between. The CDR3 is made up of 13 amino acids.

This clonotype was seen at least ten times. The CDR3 loop is CASSLGGGVGGRYEQYF. Here the CDR3 DNA reads TGTGCCAGCAGCTTAGGAGGGGGTGTCGGGGGTAGGTACGAGCAGTACTTC. The chain employs TRBV11-2 and TRBJ2-7; D may match TRBD1 or TRBD2 (6 bases each). This CDR3 is 17 amino acids long. Germline loops: CDR1 SGHAT, CDR2 FQNNGV. Between the trimmed V and J ends, which lost 1 base and 4 bases, there was a span of 20 bases.